This T cell receptor (beta chain) was recovered during a study of blood T cell repertoires in COVID-19. The protocol was immunoSEQ multiplex PCR, while the TCRdb copy is restricted to in-frame clones and leaves out a portion. The repertoire holds 150,000 to 200,000 clones, with 86% as singletons. CDR1 and CDR2 from the germline V gene are SNHLY and FYNNEI. The CDR3 is 15 amino acids. Losses at the gene ends were 6 bases for V and 3 bases for J; bases not matched to a gene: 7. This sequence was found in a man aged 50-59 years with active or convalescent COVID-19. Sequenced material: peripheral blood. This chain joins TRBV2 and TRBJ2-5, with 10 bases lining up with TRBD1. CDR3 nucleotides: TGTGCCAGCAGAAAACGGACAGGGGGGGAAGAGACCCAGTACTTC. This sequence encodes CASRKRTGGEETQYF.